Included here is one TCR beta chain sequence, with context. Germline V gives CDR1 SGHTA, CDR2 FQGNSA. The germline V and J ends were trimmed by 2 bases and 3 bases, with 14 bases remaining between them. This CDR3 is built from 15 residues. The data were taken from a study of T cell changes during pregnancy in multiple sclerosis. The protocol was immunoSEQ multiplex PCR, while the TCRdb copy is restricted to in-frame clones and leaves out a portion. The repertoire includes about 51,000 clones, 85% to 95% of them detected once, and 0.55% to 0.75% sits in the top ten. The source is a female donor with multiple sclerosis, enrolled in a pregnancy study. The V gene is TRBV7-2, the J gene TRBJ2-7; weak D call: TRBD1 (5 bases). The starting material was CD4+ T cells from peripheral blood mononuclear cells, obtained in the second trimester of pregnancy. CDR3 in amino acids: CASSLSGHLIYEQYF. CDR3 nucleotides: TGTGCCAGCAGCTTATCAGGGCATTTGATCTACGAGCAGTACTTC.